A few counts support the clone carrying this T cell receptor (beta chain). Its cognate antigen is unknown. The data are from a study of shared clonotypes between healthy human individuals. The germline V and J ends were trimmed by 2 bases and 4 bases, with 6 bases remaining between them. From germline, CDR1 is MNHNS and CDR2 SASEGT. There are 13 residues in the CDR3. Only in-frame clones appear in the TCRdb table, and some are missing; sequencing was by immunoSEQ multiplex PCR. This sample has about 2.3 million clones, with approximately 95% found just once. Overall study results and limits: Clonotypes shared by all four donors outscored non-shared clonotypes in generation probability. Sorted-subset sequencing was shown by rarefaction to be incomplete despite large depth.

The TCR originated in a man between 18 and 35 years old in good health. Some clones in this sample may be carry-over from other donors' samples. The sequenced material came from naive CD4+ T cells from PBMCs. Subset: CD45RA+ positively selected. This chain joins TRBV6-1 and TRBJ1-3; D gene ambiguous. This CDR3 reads CASSELDGNTIYF. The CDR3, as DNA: TGTGCCAGCAGTGAATTGGACGGAAACACCATATATTTT.